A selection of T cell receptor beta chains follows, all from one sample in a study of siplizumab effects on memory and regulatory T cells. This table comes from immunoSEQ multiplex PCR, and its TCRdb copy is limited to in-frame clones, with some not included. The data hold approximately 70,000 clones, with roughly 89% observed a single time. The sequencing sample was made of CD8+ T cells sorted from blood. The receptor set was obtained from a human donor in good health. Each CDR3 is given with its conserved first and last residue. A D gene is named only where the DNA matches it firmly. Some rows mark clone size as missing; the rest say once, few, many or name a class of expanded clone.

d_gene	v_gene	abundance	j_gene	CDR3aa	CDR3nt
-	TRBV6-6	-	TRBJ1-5	CASSYLGFDNQPQHF	TGTGCCAGCAGTTACTTGGGTTTTGACAATCAGCCCCAGCATTTT
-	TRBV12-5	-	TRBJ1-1	CASGLYSTREAFF	TGTGCTAGTGGTTTGTACAGCACTCGGGAAGCTTTCTTT
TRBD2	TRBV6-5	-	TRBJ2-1	CASSYSKAGVLNEQFF	TGTGCCAGCAGTTACTCGAAAGCGGGAGTACTCAATGAGCAGTTCTTC
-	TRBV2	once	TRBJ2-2	CASNPMTGAPRTGELFF	TGTGCCAGCAACCCGATGACAGGAGCACCTCGTACCGGGGAGCTGTTTTTT
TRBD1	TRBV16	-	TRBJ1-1	CASSQLGTGDEAFF	TGTGCCAGCAGCCAATTGGGGACAGGGGATGAAGCTTTCTTT
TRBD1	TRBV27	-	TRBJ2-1	CASSLDGTGIDEQFF	TGTGCCAGCAGTTTGGATGGGACAGGGATCGATGAGCAGTTCTTC
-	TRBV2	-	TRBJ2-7	CASLSRQTYEQYF	TGTGCCAGCCTCTCCCGGCAGACCTACGAGCAGTACTTC
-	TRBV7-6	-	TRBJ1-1	CASSPPSNTEAFF	TGTGCCAGCAGCCCGCCGAGTAACACTGAAGCTTTCTTT
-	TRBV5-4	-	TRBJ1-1	CASSLGQENTEAFF	TGTGCCAGCAGCTTGGGACAGGAGAACACTGAAGCTTTCTTT
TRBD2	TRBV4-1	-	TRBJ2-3	CASSPGLAGGPIDTQYF	TGCGCCAGCAGCCCAGGACTAGCGGGAGGGCCTATAGATACGCAGTATTTT
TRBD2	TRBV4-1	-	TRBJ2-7	CASSQGPSGAYEQYF	TGCGCCAGCAGCCAAGGACCTAGCGGGGCCTACGAGCAGTACTTC
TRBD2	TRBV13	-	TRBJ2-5	CASSSGTSGILKETQYF	TGTGCCAGCAGCTCTGGGACTAGCGGGATATTAAAAGAGACCCAGTACTTC
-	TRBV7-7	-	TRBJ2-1	CASSLVVSNEQFF	TGTGCTAGCAGCTTAGTGGTTAGCAATGAGCAGTTCTTC
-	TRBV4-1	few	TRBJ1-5	CASSQGWSGANQPQHF	TGCGCCAGCAGCCAAGGCTGGTCAGGAGCAAATCAGCCCCAGCATTTT
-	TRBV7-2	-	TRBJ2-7	CASSYPQQVPYEQYF	TGTGCCAGCAGCTACCCCCAACAGGTCCCCTACGAGCAGTACTTC
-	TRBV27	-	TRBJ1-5	CASSLSSHQPQHF	TGTGCCAGCAGTTTATCATCCCATCAGCCCCAGCATTTT
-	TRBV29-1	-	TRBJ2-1	CSVVGLGAYNEQFF	TGCAGCGTTGTGGGCTTAGGGGCCTACAATGAGCAGTTCTTC
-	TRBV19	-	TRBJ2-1	CASTPGPGDGEQFF	TGTGCCAGTACCCCGGGTCCCGGGGATGGTGAGCAGTTCTTC
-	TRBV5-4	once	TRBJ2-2	CASSLGTANTGELFF	TGTGCCAGCAGCTTGGGGACAGCGAACACCGGGGAGCTGTTTTTT
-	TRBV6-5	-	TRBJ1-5	CASTQGFNQPQHF	TGTGCCAGCACCCAAGGTTTTAATCAGCCCCAGCATTTT
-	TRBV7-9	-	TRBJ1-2	CASSPEGLNYGYTF	TGTGCCAGCAGCCCCGAGGGACTAAACTATGGCTACACCTTC
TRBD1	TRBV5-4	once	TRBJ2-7	CASSSGQGEQYF	TGTGCCAGCAGCTCCGGACAGGGCGAGCAGTACTTC
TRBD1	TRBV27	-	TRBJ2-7	CASSATGVEQYF	TGTGCCAGCAGTGCGACAGGGGTGGAGCAGTACTTC
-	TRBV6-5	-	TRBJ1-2	CASSYLTAGLNGYTF	TGTGCCAGCAGTTACCTCACCGCAGGCTTAAATGGCTACACCTTC
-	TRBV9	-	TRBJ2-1	CASSAPPGTQYNEQFF	TGTGCCAGCAGCGCCCCCCCCGGGACACAATACAATGAGCAGTTCTTC
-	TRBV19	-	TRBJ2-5	CASSISEQETQYF	TGTGCCAGTAGTATCTCAGAGCAAGAGACCCAGTACTTC
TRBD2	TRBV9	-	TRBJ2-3	CASSVAEPGLAGTDTQYF	TGTGCCAGCAGCGTAGCGGAACCGGGACTAGCGGGCACAGATACGCAGTATTTT
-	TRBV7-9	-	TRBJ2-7	CASSPWDRTYEQYF	TGTGCCAGCAGCCCGTGGGACCGAACCTACGAGCAGTACTTC
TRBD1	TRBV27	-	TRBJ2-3	CASSLWGTGGATDTQYF	TGTGCCAGCAGTTTATGGGGGACAGGTGGTGCCACAGATACGCAGTATTTT
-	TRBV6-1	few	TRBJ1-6	CASTALRSSPLHF	TGTGCCAGCACCGCCCTCCGTAGTTCACCCCTCCACTTT
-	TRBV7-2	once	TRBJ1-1	CASDGGMNTEAFF	TGTGCCAGCGACGGAGGCATGAACACTGAAGCTTTCTTT
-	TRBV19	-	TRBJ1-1	CASARWVKFPEAFF	TGTGCCAGTGCGAGGTGGGTTAAGTTCCCTGAAGCTTTCTTT
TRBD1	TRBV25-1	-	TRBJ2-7	CASSEFGTGYDEQYF	TGTGCCAGCAGTGAATTCGGGACAGGGTATGACGAGCAGTACTTC
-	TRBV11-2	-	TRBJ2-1	CASSPEYNEQFF	TGTGCCAGCAGCCCCGAGTACAATGAGCAGTTCTTC
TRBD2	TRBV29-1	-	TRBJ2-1	CSVRGGRYNEQFF	TGCAGCGTTCGGGGGGGCCGTTACAATGAGCAGTTCTTC
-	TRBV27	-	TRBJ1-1	CASSLRLGGTEAFF	TGTGCCAGCAGTTTACGCCTAGGGGGAACTGAAGCTTTCTTT
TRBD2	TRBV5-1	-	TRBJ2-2	CASSQASSGADTGELFF	TGCGCCAGCAGCCAAGCTTCTAGCGGGGCAGACACCGGGGAGCTGTTTTTT
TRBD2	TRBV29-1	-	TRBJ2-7	CSVAGLAGAYEQYF	TGCAGCGTTGCTGGACTAGCGGGAGCCTACGAGCAGTACTTC
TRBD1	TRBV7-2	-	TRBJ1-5	CASSWDRDYSNQPQHF	TGTGCCAGCAGCTGGGACAGAGATTATAGCAATCAGCCCCAGCATTTT
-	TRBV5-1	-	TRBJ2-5	CASWVDETQYF	TGCGCCAGCTGGGTTGATGAGACCCAGTACTTC
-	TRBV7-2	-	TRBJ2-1	CASETHNEQFF	TGTGCCAGCGAAACGCACAATGAGCAGTTCTTC
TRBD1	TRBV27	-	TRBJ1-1	CASSLSTGVFTEAFF	TGTGCCAGCAGTTTATCGACAGGGGTGTTCACTGAAGCTTTCTTT
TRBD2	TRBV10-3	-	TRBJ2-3	CAISAGLASTDTQYF	TGTGCCATCAGTGCCGGACTAGCGTCCACAGATACGCAGTATTTT
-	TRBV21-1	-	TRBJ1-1	CASSKPGGRGSEAFF	TGTGCCAGCAGCAAACCCGGGGGGCGCGGTTCCGAGGCTTTCTTT
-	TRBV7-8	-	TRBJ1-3	CASSLVFVNSGNTIYF	TGTGCCAGCAGCTTAGTTTTCGTGAACTCTGGAAACACCATATATTTT
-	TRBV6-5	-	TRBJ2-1	CASSYINEQFF	TGTGCCAGCAGTTATATCAATGAGCAGTTCTTC
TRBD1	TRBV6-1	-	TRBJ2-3	CASRTGQGGTDTQYF	TGTGCCAGCAGGACGGGACAGGGGGGCACAGATACGCAGTATTTT
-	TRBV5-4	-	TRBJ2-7	CASSLDDFSYEQYF	TGTGCCAGCAGCTTGGATGATTTCTCCTACGAGCAGTACTTC
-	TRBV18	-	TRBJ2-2	CASSPWRKRGTNTGELFF	TGTGCCAGCTCACCCTGGAGGAAAAGGGGGACGAACACCGGGGAGCTGTTTTTT
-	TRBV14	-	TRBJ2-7	CASSPLQGNEQYF	TGTGCCAGCAGCCCTCTACAGGGAAACGAGCAGTACTTC
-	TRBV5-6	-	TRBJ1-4	CASSFVGSTNEKLFF	TGTGCCAGCAGCTTCGTGGGGTCAACTAATGAAAAACTGTTTTTT
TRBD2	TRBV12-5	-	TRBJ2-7	CASVPPGLAYEQYF	TGTGCTAGTGTTCCCCCGGGACTAGCCTACGAGCAGTACTTC
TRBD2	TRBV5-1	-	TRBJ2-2	CASSFFSGPGELFF	TGCGCCAGCAGCTTTTTTAGCGGGCCCGGGGAGCTGTTTTTT
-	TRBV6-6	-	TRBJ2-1	CASSYYYNEQFF	TGTGCCAGCAGTTACTACTACAATGAGCAGTTCTTC
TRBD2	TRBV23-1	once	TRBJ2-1	CARGGRNNEQFF	TGCGCCAGAGGCGGGAGGAACAATGAGCAGTTCTTC
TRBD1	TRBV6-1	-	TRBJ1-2	CASSELSGQGGSGYTF	TGTGCCAGCAGTGAACTATCGGGACAGGGTGGTAGTGGCTACACCTTC
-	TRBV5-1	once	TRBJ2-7	CASSLLGATYEQYF	TGCGCCAGCAGCTTGTTGGGGGCTACCTACGAGCAGTACTTC